The 19 T cell receptor beta chains listed next were all sequenced from one sample in a study of response to subunit inactivated influenza vaccine (dated by TCRdb to 2017 to 2018). Library prep was done by RT-PCR. TCRdb shows the sequencer as Illumina HiSeq 2500. TCRdb cleaned the public reads at Q25 with fastp, built clones with MiXCR and kept in-frame beta chains. Entries are consolidated by CDR3 protein sequence, retaining the most common genes and DNA. Present in this sample are about 520,000 distinct CDR3 sequences, 25% of which were seen just once. Around 2% of the sample belongs to the ten largest clones. Here the sequenced sample was CD4+ T cells sorted from PBMCs, taken around 5 days after vaccination. All receptors come from a man aged 50 to 59 who received an inactivated influenza vaccine. Donor details come from another sample of the same person, matched by shared clones.

The chain combines TRBV5-1 with TRBJ2-1; 13 bases match TRBD2. The germline gives CDR1 SGHRS, CDR2 YFSETQ. The CDR3 loop spans 15 amino acids. Germline trimming cut 4 bases from V and 8 bases from J; bases unmatched to any gene: 6. This chain's CDR3 is CASSNRTSGGYEQFF. In DNA, the CDR3 is TGCGCCAGCAGCAATCGGACTAGCGGGGGCTATGAGCAGTTCTTC. Based on the CDR3 plus reference TRBV5-1 and TRBJ2-1, the full variable domain is KAGVTQTPRYLIKTRGQQVTLSCSPISGHRSVSWYQQTPGQGLQFLFEYFSETQRNKGNFPGRFSGRQFSNSRSEMNVSTLELGDSALYLCASSNRTSGGYEQFFGPGTRLTVL.

This clonotype was recorded a few times. This sequence joins TRBV9 and TRBJ1-2; D ambiguous. The V gene's germline CDR1 is SGDLS and CDR2 YYNGEE. CDR3 length: 15 residues. Trimming pared 3 bases from V and 6 bases from J, leaving 18 bases between. The CDR3 nucleotides are TGTGCCAGCAGCGCGGCTGGGCGGGAAAGGAATGGCTACACCTTC. It codes for CASSAAGRERNGYTF.

The chain couples TRBV5-1 to TRBJ2-7, with D perhaps matching TRBD1 (5 bases). This CDR3 has 14 residues. Germline CDR1 is SGHRS and CDR2 is YFSETQ. Trimming stripped 0 bases from V and 6 bases from J, with 13 bases between. The CDR3 loop reads CASSLGQTLGEQYF. DNA of the CDR3: TGCGCCAGCAGCTTGGGACAGACCCTTGGCGAGCAGTACTTC.

In its sample, this clonotype was seen many times. V and J are TRBV29-1 and TRBJ1-1; D possibly corresponds to TRBD1 (5 bases). The CDR3 sequence is 13 residues long. V lost 4 bases, J lost 1 base, and 10 bases lay in between. Germline assignment: CDR1 SQVTM and CDR2 ANQGSEA. The CDR3 is CSVGQGANTEAFF. DNA for the CDR3: TGCAGCGTTGGGCAGGGAGCGAACACTGAAGCTTTCTTT.

This clonotype has only a few counts. The V and J genes are TRBV29-1 and TRBJ2-3, with 11 bases fitting TRBD1. CDR3 length: 15 residues. Germline values: CDR1 SQVTM, CDR2 ANQGSEA. V lost 2 bases to trimming and J lost 3 bases; unmatched junction nucleotides: 4. CDR3: CSVEKDRGLTDTQYF. The CDR3 region has the DNA TGCAGCGTTGAAAAGGACAGGGGGCTTACAGATACGCAGTATTTT.

The chain couples TRBV5-5 to TRBJ1-1, with D possibly matching TRBD1 (5 bases). The CDR3 contains 13 residues. V was clipped by 1 base and J by 7 bases, with 11 bases between them. The germline V gene has CDR1 SGHKS and CDR2 YYEKEE (reference sequence). CDR3 bases: TGTGCCAGCAGCTTGTTTGTGGGGGATGAAGCTTTCTTT. This sequence encodes CASSLFVGDEAFF.

The chain is built from TRBV6-1 and TRBJ1-3, with 7 bases lining up with TRBD1. The germline V gene encodes CDR1 MNHNS and CDR2 SASEGT. CDR3 length equals 13 residues. Unmatched junction bases numbered 1, after V lost 6 bases and J lost 2 bases. The CDR3 protein is CASRQGPGNTIYF. As DNA, the CDR3 is TGTGCCAGCAGACAGGGGCCTGGAAACACCATATATTTT.

The chain joins TRBV12-3 or TRBV12-4 to TRBJ1-1, with TRBD1 as a possible D gene (6 bases). CDR3 size: 13 residues. Trimming shortened V by 5 bases and J by 4 bases, and 11 bases separated the two germline ends. DNA for the CDR3: TGTGCCAGCAGTCCAGGGGTGAGCACTGAAGCTTTCTTT. Encoded protein: CASSPGVSTEAFF.

This clonotype has just a few counts. The CDR3 here is CASSRQGVRQPQHF. The CDR3 DNA reads as TGTGCCAGCAGTCGACAGGGGGTCCGTCAGCCCCAGCATTTT. The chain couples TRBV12-3 or TRBV12-4 to TRBJ1-5; 9 bases align to TRBD1. V trimming: 5 bases; J trimming: 6 bases; junction bases outside the gene matches: 5. The CDR3 is 14 amino acids.

The sample holds a few counts of this clonotype. The V call is TRBV18, the J call TRBJ1-1; D unresolved. Germline CDR1 reads KGHSH; CDR2 reads LQKENI. CDR3 length equals 13 residues. V was shortened by 2 bases and J by 0 bases, with 4 bases between the two germline ends. The CDR3 nucleotides are TGTGCCAGCTCACCAGGGATGAACACTGAAGCTTTCTTT. It is translated as CASSPGMNTEAFF.

The V and J genes are TRBV5-1 and TRBJ2-3; 10 nucleotides match TRBD2. The junction had 10 bases not matched to a gene; V was cut back by 4 bases and J by 2 bases. The CDR3 has 17 amino acids. CDR1 is SGHRS, CDR2 YFSETQ, per germline. The CDR3, as DNA: TGCGCCAGCAGCATGGAGCTAGCGGGAGCGGCCACAGATACGCAGTATTTT. Its translation: CASSMELAGAATDTQYF.

This chain joins TRBV4-1 and TRBJ2-5; 7 positions match TRBD1. V shed 0 bases and J 7 bases; nucleotides not matched to a gene: 8. The germline gives CDR1 MGHRA, CDR2 YSYEKL. The CDR3 sequence is 15 residues long. CDR3 DNA: TGCGCCAGCAGCCAAGATTACAGGGGCGTTGGGACCCAGTACTTC. It is translated as CASSQDYRGVGTQYF.

This chain connects TRBV5-1 to TRBJ2-7; D gene uncertain. The CDR3 totals 14 residues. The germline gives CDR1 SGHRS, CDR2 YFSETQ. Trimming stripped 0 bases from V and 1 base from J, with 8 bases between. The chain's CDR3 is CASSLGQESYEQYF. CDR3 DNA sequence: TGCGCCAGCAGCTTGGGGCAGGAGTCCTACGAGCAGTACTTC.

The chain employs TRBV6-5 and TRBJ2-7; TRBD1 matches at 7 bases. CDR3 size: 14 residues. CDR1 MNHEY and CDR2 SVGAGI come from the germline V gene. J was trimmed by 5 bases and V by 2 bases; bases with no gene match: 6. The CDR3 sequence: CASSYKQGINEQYF. The CDR3 region has the DNA TGTGCCAGCAGTTACAAACAGGGGATCAACGAGCAGTACTTC.

Only a few counts were recorded for this clonotype. The chain links TRBV28 to TRBJ2-1; D is possibly TRBD2 (7 bases). Germline assignment: CDR1 MDHEN and CDR2 SYDVKM. Trimming removed 3 bases from V and 6 bases from J, with 15 bases in between. The length of the CDR3 is 15 residues. The CDR3 is CASSFGGLVGNEQFF. CDR3 sequence (DNA): TGTGCCAGCAGTTTCGGGGGGCTGGTGGGCAATGAGCAGTTCTTC. Looking up the rest from reference TRBV28 and TRBJ2-1 gives the full variable domain: DVKVTQSSRYLVKRTGEKVFLECVQDMDHENMFWYRQDPGLGLRLIYFSYDVKMKEKGDIPEGYSVSREKKERFSLILESASTNQTSMYLCASSFGGLVGNEQFFGPGTRLTVL.

The genes are TRBV7-2 and TRBJ2-1, with D uncertain. The CDR3 loop spans 13 amino acids. Trimming took 6 bases from V and 6 from J, leaving 12 bases between them. Per the germline V gene, CDR1 is SGHTA and CDR2 is FQGNSA. CDR3 in amino acids: CASSPPQVNEQFF. The CDR3 DNA reads as TGTGCCAGCAGTCCACCCCAAGTCAATGAGCAGTTCTTC.

This chain links TRBV4-1 with TRBJ2-7, with D maybe TRBD2 (5 bases). V was cut by 0 bases and J by 0 bases, with 12 bases left in between. Per germline, CDR1 MGHRA and CDR2 YSYEKL. CDR3 length equals 16 residues. CDR3: CASSQDPILDSYEQYF. CDR3 sequence (DNA): TGCGCCAGCAGCCAAGATCCGATACTAGACTCCTACGAGCAGTACTTC.

The genes are TRBV12-3 or TRBV12-4 and TRBJ2-7, with unresolved D. The V end lost 5 bases, the J end lost 7 bases, and 9 bases lay between the germline ends. The CDR3 runs 11 residues. CDR3 sequence reads: CASSASREQYF. The DNA of the CDR3 is TGTGCCAGCAGTGCCAGTAGGGAGCAGTACTTC.

V is TRBV12-3 or TRBV12-4 and J is TRBJ1-5, with D maybe TRBD1 (5 bases). The CDR3 has 16 residues. V was pared by 3 bases and J by 1 base, with 13 bases between. CDR3 nucleotide sequence: TGTGCCAGCAGTTTCGGGAGGGGCAAAAGCAATCAGCCCCAGCATTTT. Residues: CASSFGRGKSNQPQHF.